A selection of T cell receptor beta chains follows, all from one sample in a study of blood T cell repertoires in COVID-19. Sequenced by immunoSEQ multiplex PCR; TCRdb stores in-frame clones only, minus some. The sample includes under 150,000 clones, approximately 85% seen only once; the top ten take 9.5% to 15%. The sample was peripheral blood. Every receptor here comes from a human donor in a cohort sampled during active COVID-19. The conserved cysteine and the conserved F or W are not part of the CDR3 here. The order of the fields is D gene, J gene, clone size, V gene, CDR3 protein. D genes are given only for firm matches. Rows give clone size only sometimes, using once, few, many, or a class for an expanded clone.

- | TRBJ2-4 | few | TRBV29-1 | SVLGGRGKNIQY
TRBD1 | TRBJ2-7 | - | TRBV2 | ASSDLGQATYEQY
- | TRBJ1-5 | - | TRBV6-6 | ASSYSSQGGQPQH
TRBD1 | TRBJ2-5 | - | TRBV18 | ASSGQGGETQY
TRBD1 | TRBJ1-1 | - | TRBV25-1 | ASRDAGTGGTEAF
TRBD1 | TRBJ1-1 | - | TRBV7-2 | ASSLGQGYGTEAF
- | TRBJ2-5 | - | TRBV3-1/TRBV3-2 | ASSQGAETQY
TRBD2 | TRBJ2-7 | - | TRBV11-2 | ASSLGSAGSSYEQY
- | TRBJ1-1 | - | TRBV7-8 | ASSFTGTEAF
- | TRBJ2-2 | few | TRBV18 | ASSPLQSTGELF
TRBD1 | TRBJ1-6 | - | TRBV15 | ATSVRDRGVSPLH
- | TRBJ2-1 | - | TRBV4-2 | ASSLNRDLIYNEQF
- | TRBJ1-2 | - | TRBV11-2 | ASSPRKGILGYT
- | TRBJ1-4 | once | TRBV5-1 | ASSLLFGGKGLDEKLF
TRBD2 | TRBJ2-5 | - | TRBV2 | ASSESRGGQETQY
TRBD2 | TRBJ2-3 | few | TRBV7-9 | ASSLVKRGEGTDTQY
- | TRBJ1-2 | - | TRBV6-5 | ASSKTGGIGYT
- | TRBJ1-2 | - | TRBV5-4 | ASSSPQGPNYGYT
TRBD1 | TRBJ1-6 | - | TRBV28 | ASSFPDRGFPRAPLH
- | TRBJ2-6 | - | TRBV5-1 | ASSLPYPDVLT
- | TRBJ2-7 | - | TRBV9 | ASSVENRLYEQY
- | TRBJ1-5 | - | TRBV2 | ASSGGRRTDQPQH
- | TRBJ1-1 | - | TRBV6-5 | ASSYSGRVTEAF
TRBD1 | TRBJ1-1 | - | TRBV6-6 | ASSLGTGVIAEAF
- | TRBJ2-7 | - | TRBV5-6 | ASSLLTGPTYEQY
- | TRBJ1-2 | - | TRBV7-9 | ASSLTGVSANGYT
TRBD1 | TRBJ1-2 | - | TRBV7-3 | ASSGHPGQGGGYT
TRBD1 | TRBJ1-2 | - | TRBV19 | ASRGTGDIFNYGYT
TRBD1 | TRBJ2-1 | - | TRBV12-3/TRBV12-4 | ASSFRGNEQF
- | TRBJ2-7 | - | TRBV30 | AWRPRDFSYEQY
- | TRBJ2-6 | once | TRBV5-4 | ASSLAEGGGRSGANVLT
- | TRBJ1-3 | - | TRBV11-2 | ASSSSGGNTIY
- | TRBJ1-2 | - | TRBV20-1 | SASIMGRTNYGYT
- | TRBJ1-6 | - | TRBV2 | ASSLGMHSPLH
- | TRBJ2-3 | - | TRBV5-8 | ASSLYSPVSTDTQY
TRBD1 | TRBJ2-7 | - | TRBV7-2 | ASSLDRVYYEQY
- | TRBJ1-5 | - | TRBV25-1 | ASPLEGDGNQPQH
TRBD2 | TRBJ2-3 | - | TRBV11-3 | ASSLRSGGTDTQY
TRBD1 | TRBJ1-4 | - | TRBV19 | ASSVQGNRLF
- | TRBJ2-7 | - | TRBV19 | ASSIYGQGGYEQY
- | TRBJ1-1 | - | TRBV9 | ASSVGQVNTEAF
- | TRBJ2-7 | - | TRBV9 | ASSVAPGYEQY
TRBD1 | TRBJ2-7 | - | TRBV6-5 | ASSLDRGYSYEQY
TRBD2 | TRBJ2-1 | - | TRBV5-6 | ASSLFPSGGVEQF
- | TRBJ2-1 | - | TRBV7-8 | ASSRLSYNEQF